This T cell receptor beta chain was captured by sequencing in a study of identical twins. Notes on the study in general: Zero-insertion analyses might be partly confounded by invariant T cells like MAIT and iNKT. Model-predicted out-of-frame TCR alpha sharing fell below observed values in monozygotic twins. It was cross-sectional statistical analysis, not following the same donors, that the conclusions relied on.

This clonotype was detected a few times. What it recognizes is unknown. From the 5' RACE reads, TCRdb called clonotypes with MiXCR, one entry per CDR3 protein. The sample has about 530,000 distinct CDR3 sequences, 12% to 15% seen once; the top ten hold roughly 0.43%. From germline, CDR1 is LGHDT and CDR2 YNNKEL (reference sequence). V was shortened by 0 bases and J by 0 bases, with 8 bases between the two germline ends. The CDR3 spans 15 residues. These data also featured in a second study, about yellow fever vaccine responses in identical twins.

Sequenced input: CD4+ T cells sorted from blood. The source is a woman under 30 in good health. V and J are TRBV3-1 and TRBJ2-5; D gene unclear. CDR3 nucleotides: TGTGCCAGCAGCCAAGACCCCCCGTACCAAGAGACCCAGTACTTC. Its protein product is CASSQDPPYQETQYF.